The clone carrying this TCR beta chain has at least ten counts. Its antigen is currently unknown. Stability of Graves' hyperthyroidism was defined as absent ophthalmopathy progression within 18 months. Newly diagnosed hyperthyroidism, duration under 2 months, in patients aged 18 to 65. This record comes from a study of T cells in Graves' hyperthyroidism and ophthalmopathy. Study in general: Peripheral blood sampling occurred at initial diagnosis, before any treatment.

Researchers took RNA transcripts and amplified the TCR beta CDR3 regions from them. The HTBI primer set drove a first-round RT-PCR of the TCR CDR3. MiXCR was run by TCRdb on the multiplex PCR reads, yielding one entry per CDR3 protein. This table holds some 180,000 distinct CDR3 sequences, more than 15% found once. Germline CDR1 is DFQATT and CDR2 is SNEGSKA (reference sequence). The V gene lost 0 bases and the J gene lost 4 bases, with 13 bases spanning the gap. The CDR3 totals 15 residues. Findings of the study overall: Among clonotypes expanded in thyroid above 0.001, most were also found in blood.

The chain recombines TRBV20-1 with TRBJ1-3; the D is unclear. Material for sequencing was blood. The sequence derives from a woman aged 45-59 years with Graves' hyperthyroidism. CDR3 in amino acids: CSARDAVGAGNTIYF. The CDR3 DNA sequence: TGCAGTGCTAGAGATGCCGTGGGTGCGGGAAACACCATATATTTT.